The sequence of this T cell receptor beta chain was determined in a study of shared clonotypes between healthy human individuals. Study context: The cohort had two women and a few men, ages 18 to 49.

TCRdb's copy holds only in-frame clones and misses some; the assay was immunoSEQ multiplex PCR. Among hundreds of thousands of clones listed, 97% were seen once. This CDR3 is built from 15 residues. Trimming left V 4 bases short and J 0 bases short, with 11 bases between. Germline assignment: CDR1 SEHNR and CDR2 FQNEAQ (reference sequence). The V and J genes are TRBV7-9 and TRBJ2-3; D may be TRBD2 (6 bases). Sequencing was done on a sample of naive CD4+ T cells sorted from blood. The subset is: CD45RA+ positively selected. The sequence derives from a woman under 40 in good health. CDR3 residues: CASSSAGTSTDTQYF. CDR3 DNA: TGTGCCAGCAGCTCTGCCGGGACTAGCACAGATACGCAGTATTTT. The full variable domain, completed using reference TRBV7-9 and TRBJ2-3, is DTGVSQNPRHKITKRGQNVTFRCDPISEHNRLYWYRQTLGQGPEFLTYFQNEAQLEKSRLLSDRFSAERPKGSFSTLEIQRTEQGDSAMYLCASSSAGTSTDTQYFGPGTRLTVL.